This paragraph reports one T cell receptor beta chain. Antigen: not known. The protocol was immunoSEQ multiplex PCR, while the TCRdb copy is restricted to in-frame clones and leaves out a portion. This sample has 77,000 or so clones, with 92% found just once. This sample is part of a study of OX40 agonist ivuxolimab in advanced cancers. Looking at the study overall: With a range of 23 to 79, age averaged approximately 60 years, and 75% to 90% were male. Points from the study as a whole: In the 0.1 to 3.0 mg/kg range, CD4+ and CD8+ blood T cells had expanded clonally by week 6. Compared with CD4+, CD8+ T cells on average had more expanded clones. Compared with others, partial responders at 0.1-3.0 mg/kg displayed clonal expansion among the lowest.

The germline V and J ends were trimmed by 3 bases and 2 bases, with 10 bases remaining between them. The CDR3 has 14 residues. The germline gives CDR1 ENHRY, CDR2 SYGVKD. The receptor comes from an adult with an advanced solid tumor such as melanoma, head and neck, liver or kidney cancer. The chain joins TRBV10-3 to TRBJ1-1; D possibly corresponds to TRBD1 (6 bases). The material sequenced was CD4+ or CD8+ T cells sorted from blood, taken in a trial of the OX40 agonist ivuxolimab. The CDR3 loop reads CAISDGDTNTEAFF. The CDR3 region has the DNA TGTGCCATCAGTGACGGGGACACTAACACTGAAGCTTTCTTT.